These 21 T cell receptor beta chains were all obtained from the same sample, sequenced in a study of liver allograft versus peripheral blood T cells. On the study more broadly: Liver transplant recipients had T cell receptor repertoires compared between transplanted liver and peripheral blood.

TCRdb independently ran MiXCR on the reads; one entry per CDR3 protein. The sample includes 5,700 or so distinct CDR3 sequences, over 15% seen only once; the top ten take roughly 10%. The receptor source for this set is a human patient who had a liver transplant. A subset of T cells may come from the graft donor.

In this sample, this clonotype turned up many times. The rearrangement links TRBV11-1 to TRBJ2-2; TRBD1 matches at 10 bases. Germline values: CDR1 SGHAT, CDR2 FQDESV (reference sequence). V trimming: 6 bases; J trimming: 6 bases; junction bases outside the gene matches: 7. This CDR3 comprises 15 residues. The CDR3 region has the DNA TGTGCCAGCAGAAAGACAGGGGGCGCACCCGGGGAGCTGTTTTTT. It translates to CASRKTGGAPGELFF.

This clonotype showed up just a few times. The J gene is TRBJ2-5, the V gene TRBV6-5; no clear D. Germline-derived CDR1 and CDR2 are MNHEY and SVGAGI. The CDR3 sequence is 11 residues long. Trimming cost V 4 bases and J 5 bases, with 5 bases left between them. As DNA, the CDR3 is TGTGCCAGCAGTTCGGCGGAGACCCAGTACTTC. Protein sequence: CASSSAETQYF.

This clonotype is termed medium-sized (0.01 to 0.1%). The rearrangement links TRBV19 to TRBJ2-7, with D hard to call. V was pared by 7 bases and J by 3 bases, with 16 bases between. The germline V gene has CDR1 LNHDA and CDR2 SQIVND (reference sequence). This CDR3 is built from 14 residues. In DNA, the CDR3 is TGTGCCAGTAAACAGTCCCCCGGTGACTACGAGCAGTACTTC. Amino acid sequence: CASKQSPGDYEQYF.

This chain uses TRBV11-2 with TRBJ1-2, with 11 bases aligning to TRBD1. V was clipped by 4 bases and J by 7 bases; unmatched bases: 5. Germline CDR1 reads SGHAT; CDR2 reads FQNNGV. The CDR3 loop spans 14 amino acids. The CDR3: CASSSRTGGFGYTF. In DNA form, the CDR3 reads TGTGCCAGCAGCTCCCGGACAGGGGGCTTTGGCTACACCTTC.

This clonotype has only a few counts. V usage is TRBV7-3 and J usage is TRBJ1-4; 7 bases match TRBD1. V dropped 1 base and J dropped 2; count of bases not matched to a gene: 1. The CDR3 extends over 15 amino acids. Looked up from germline, CDR1 is SGHTA and CDR2 is FQGTGA. The CDR3 region is CASSLRGGTNEKLFF. The CDR3 nucleotides are TGTGCCAGCAGCTTAAGAGGGGGCACTAATGAAAAACTGTTTTTT.

This clonotype ranks as medium-sized. The rearrangement links TRBV27 to TRBJ2-1; 11 bases agree with TRBD2. J gave up 1 base and V 3 bases, and 11 bases lay outside the gene matches. This CDR3 region has 19 residues. Germline V gene sequence: CDR1 MNHEY, CDR2 SMNVEV (reference sequence). The CDR3: CASSLGLAGGRGSYNEQFF. CDR3 bases: TGTGCCAGCAGTTTGGGGCTAGCGGGAGGACGGGGATCCTACAATGAGCAGTTCTTC.

The J gene is TRBJ2-1, the V gene TRBV5-4; the match to TRBD2 covers 8 bases. CDR3 size: 18 residues. V lost 3 bases and J lost 0; bases outside the gene matches: 11. The germline gives CDR1 SGHNT, CDR2 YYREEE (reference sequence). In DNA, the CDR3 is TGTGCCAGCAGCTCGGCTTTCGGCGGGGGGAGCTCCTACAATGAGCAGTTCTTC. Amino acid sequence: CASSSAFGGGSSYNEQFF. Together with reference TRBV5-4 and TRBJ2-1, the CDR3 gives the full variable domain: ETGVTQSPTHLIKTRGQQVTLRCSSQSGHNTVSWYQQALGQGPQFIFQYYREEENGRGNFPPRFSGLQFPNYSSELNVNALELDDSALYLCASSSAFGGGSSYNEQFFGPGTRLTVL.

This clonotype is medium-sized (0.01 to 0.1%) within its sample. The rearrangement joins TRBV7-9 to TRBJ2-1, with 9 bases matching TRBD2. Germline loops: CDR1 SEHNR, CDR2 FQNEAQ (reference sequence). This CDR3 is 16 amino acids long. With 5 bases clipped from V and 2 bases from J, the junction kept 7 bases outside the gene matches. The CDR3: CASSGGTSRTYNEQFF. DNA of the CDR3: TGTGCCAGCAGCGGGGGGACTAGCCGGACCTACAATGAGCAGTTCTTC.

This sequence joins TRBV7-2 and TRBJ2-3; 9 positions match TRBD1. The junction had 10 bases not matched to a gene; V was cut back by 1 base and J by 5 bases. This CDR3 spans 17 amino acids. Germline assignment: CDR1 SGHTA and CDR2 FQGNSA. The CDR3 reads CASSLGNSDRGVDTQYF. Here the CDR3 DNA reads TGTGCCAGCAGCTTAGGAAACTCAGACAGGGGGGTAGATACGCAGTATTTT.

Concerning this clonotype itself: Being one base from a much bigger clone, this may be a read error. The chain couples TRBV3-1 to TRBJ2-2, with TRBD2 as a possible D gene (6 bases). Germline CDR1 LGHDT, CDR2 YNNKEL (reference sequence). The CDR3 covers 16 residues. The CDR3 sequence is CASTPHGPLRGGELVF. In DNA, the CDR3 is TGTGCCAGCACCCCTCATGGCCCGTTACGGGGCGGGGAGCTGGTTTTT.

In its sample, this clonotype ranks as medium-sized (0.01 to 0.1%). The chain uses TRBV20-1 and TRBJ2-7, with 11 nucleotides matching TRBD2. In germline, CDR1 is DFQATT, CDR2 SNEGSKA (reference sequence). The CDR3 has 13 amino acids. Trimming removed 2 bases from V and 5 bases from J; junction bases left unmatched: 2. The chain's CDR3 is CSARTGLADEQYF. In DNA, the CDR3 is TGCAGTGCTAGAACGGGACTAGCGGACGAGCAGTACTTC.

This clonotype was picked up a small number of times. The chain employs TRBV20-1 and TRBJ1-5; D gene uncertain. CDR3 length: 13 amino acids. Trimming shortened V by 7 bases and J by 0 bases, and 10 bases separated the two germline ends. CDR1 and CDR2 from the germline V gene are DFQATT and SNEGSKA (reference sequence). The CDR3 here is CSVREISNQPQHF. CDR3 bases: TGCAGTGTCCGCGAGATTAGCAATCAGCCCCAGCATTTT.

A note on this clonotype: A much larger clone sits a single nucleotide away, making a read error possible. This chain uses TRBV7-9 with TRBJ2-7, with 9 bases matching TRBD2. V was pared by 4 bases and J by 2 bases, with 15 bases of the junction left unmatched. Looked up from germline, CDR1 is SEHNR and CDR2 is FQNEAQ (reference sequence). The CDR3 totals 18 residues. CDR3 DNA sequence: TGTGCCAGCAGCTCATGGACTAGCGTCGACCCGAGTGCCTACGAGCAGTACTTC. Its protein is CASSSWTSVDPSAYEQYF.

Sample share makes this clonotype medium-sized (0.01 to 0.1%). V usage is TRBV6-5 and J usage is TRBJ2-1; 13 positions agree with TRBD2. J gave up 5 bases and V 6 bases, and 7 bases lay outside the gene matches. CDR1 is MNHEY, CDR2 SVGAGI, per germline. The CDR3 loop spans 16 amino acids. CDR3 protein: CASSPIGLAGDNEQFF. The CDR3 DNA is TGTGCCAGCAGCCCGATCGGACTAGCGGGGGACAATGAGCAGTTCTTC.

A few counts support this clonotype. The V call is TRBV19, the J call TRBJ1-1, with a tentative D call TRBD1 (5 bases). V was shortened by 6 bases and J by 6 bases, with 26 bases between the two germline ends. Germline lookup yields CDR1 LNHDA and CDR2 SQIVND (reference sequence). This CDR3 is built from 17 residues. CDR3 sequence (DNA): TGTGCCAGTAGGGGACGGTTCGCCAGTGGGTTAATAGCTGAAGCTTTCTTT. It translates to CASRGRFASGLIAEAFF.

This clonotype was detected once. This chain links TRBV2 with TRBJ1-5, with D maybe TRBD1 (5 bases). With 5 bases removed from V and 7 bases from J, the gap between germline ends came to 9 bases. This CDR3 spans 12 amino acids. CDR1 SNHLY and CDR2 FYNNEI come from the germline V gene. The CDR3 nucleotides read TGTGCCAGCAGTCCCAGGGCCCAGCCCCAGCATTTT. Encoded protein: CASSPRAQPQHF.

This clonotype was counted ten times or more. The rearrangement joins TRBV30 to TRBJ1-5, with 7 bases aligning to TRBD1. Germline V gives CDR1 GTSNPN, CDR2 SVGIG (reference sequence). The CDR3 extends over 13 amino acids. Trimming at V came to 3 bases and at J to 5 bases, leaving 4 bases not matched to a gene. The CDR3, as DNA: TGTGCCTGGAGACAGGGGAATGATCAGCCCCAGCATTTT. Translating it yields CAWRQGNDQPQHF. Using reference TRBV30 and TRBJ1-5 for the parts outside the CDR3, the full variable domain is SQTIHQWPATLVQPVGSPLSLECTVEGTSNPNLYWYRQAAGRGLQLLFYSVGIGQISSEVPQNLSASRPQDRQFILSSKKLLLSDSGFYLCAWRQGNDQPQHFGDGTRLSIL.

This clonotype was counted a few times. The gene calls are TRBV2 and TRBJ1-5; TRBD1 agrees at 7 bases. The CDR3 is 14 amino acids. Trimming at V came to 4 bases and at J to 5 bases, leaving 5 bases not matched to a gene. The germline CDR1 and CDR2 sequences are SNHLY and FYNNEI. CDR3 residues: CASSGTGEDQPQHF. CDR3 sequence (DNA): TGTGCCAGCAGTGGTACAGGGGAGGATCAGCCCCAGCATTTT.

This clonotype was observed a single time. One end of the junction does not line up with germline, which may come from a read error. CDR3 region: CVSSPKGQGSKRTEKLFF. CDR3 in DNA: TGTGTCAGCTCACCAAAGGGACAGGGGAGTAAGCGGACCGAAAAACTGTTTTTT. This chain connects TRBV18 to TRBJ1-4; 10 positions agree with TRBD1. Looked up from germline, CDR1 is KGHSH and CDR2 is LQKENI. The CDR3 spans 18 residues.

This clonotype is classed as large (0.1 to 1%). The J gene is TRBJ1-2, the V gene TRBV29-1, with 9 nucleotides matching TRBD1. CDR3 length: 14 amino acids. Germline CDR1 is SQVTM and CDR2 is ANQGSEA. V lost 3 bases and J lost 3; bases outside the gene matches: 5. CDR3 amino acids: CSVDWDRADYGYTF. In nucleotides, the CDR3 is TGCAGCGTTGATTGGGACAGGGCGGACTATGGCTACACCTTC.

CDR3: CASSETTGDWKISYTF. The CDR3 DNA sequence: TGTGCCAGCAGTGAAACGACCGGGGACTGGAAGATCAGCTACACCTTC. The chain carries TRBV2 and TRBJ1-2; TRBD1 is a possible D gene (5 bases). This CDR3 has 16 amino acids. With 2 bases removed from V and 9 bases from J, the gap between germline ends came to 22 bases. Germline CDR1 is SNHLY and CDR2 is FYNNEI.